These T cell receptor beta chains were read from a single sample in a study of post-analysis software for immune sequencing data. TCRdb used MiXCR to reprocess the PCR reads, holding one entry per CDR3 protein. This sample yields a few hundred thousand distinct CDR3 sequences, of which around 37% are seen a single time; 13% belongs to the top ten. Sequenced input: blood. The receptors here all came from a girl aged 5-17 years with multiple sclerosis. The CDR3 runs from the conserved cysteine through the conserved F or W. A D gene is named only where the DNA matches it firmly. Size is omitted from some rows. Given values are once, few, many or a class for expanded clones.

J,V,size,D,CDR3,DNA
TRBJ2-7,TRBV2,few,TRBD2,CASSELLANEQYF,TGTGCCAGCAGTGAATTACTAGCGAACGAGCAGTACTTC
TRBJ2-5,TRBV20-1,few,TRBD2,CSAREGGGRETQYF,TGCAGTGCTAGAGAGGGCGGGGGTCGAGAGACCCAGTACTTC
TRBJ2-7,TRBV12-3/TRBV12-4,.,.,CASSFGTGLGGYEQYF,TGTGCCAGCAGTTTCGGCACAGGGTTAGGAGGCTACGAGCAGTACTTC
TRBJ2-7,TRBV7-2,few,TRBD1,CASSLSGDRGTYEQYF,TGTGCCAGCAGCTTGAGTGGGGACAGGGGAACTTACGAGCAGTACTTC
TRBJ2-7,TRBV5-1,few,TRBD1,CASSLTGAIYEQYF,TGCGCCAGCAGTCTGACAGGGGCAATTTACGAGCAGTACTTC
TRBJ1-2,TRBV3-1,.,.,CASSPGSVGYGYTF,TGTGCCAGCAGCCCCGGGAGCGTAGGCTATGGCTACACCTTC
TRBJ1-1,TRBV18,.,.,CASSPVEAGALNTEAFF,TGTGCCAGCTCACCAGTTGAGGCAGGGGCTTTGAACACTGAAGCTTTCTTT
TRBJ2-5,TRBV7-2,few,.,CASSLQGGSQETQYF,TGTGCCAGCAGCTTACAGGGGGGGAGTCAAGAGACCCAGTACTTC
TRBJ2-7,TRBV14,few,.,CASSPGGGPVQYF,TGTGCCAGCAGCCCTGGAGGAGGGCCAGTGCAGTACTTC
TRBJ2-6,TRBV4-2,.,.,CASSHGTVSRGANVLTF,TGTGCCAGCAGCCATGGGACGGTTTCCCGAGGGGCCAACGTCCTGACTTTC
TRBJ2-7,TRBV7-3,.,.,CASSLRGDGAYEQYF,TGTGCCAGCAGCTTAAGGGGGGACGGGGCCTACGAGCAGTACTTC